The 13 T cell receptor beta chains listed next were all sequenced from one sample in a study of T cell responses to AZD1222 COVID-19 vaccine. TCRdb keeps only in-frame clones here, not all; method: immunoSEQ multiplex PCR. The table lists 150,000 to 200,000 clones, about 89% of them singletons. The material sequenced was peripheral blood, taken 28 days after the second AZD1222 dose. Every receptor here comes from an adult who received the AZD1222 COVID-19 vaccine.

The chain combines TRBV23-1 with TRBJ1-3; possibly TRBD1 for D (6 bases). TRBV23-1 is an ORF, and what it does is uncertain. V lost 11 bases and J 1 base, leaving 15 bases between the germline ends. The CDR3 is 14 residues long. CDR3 in DNA: TGCGCCTCAGAACCTGGACAGTCTGGAAACACCATATATTTT. This codes for CASEPGQSGNTIYF.

V gene TRBV27 combines with J gene TRBJ2-3; tentatively, D is TRBD1 (6 bases). Germline-derived CDR1 and CDR2 are MNHEY and SMNVEV (reference sequence). CDR3 length equals 16 residues. The V end lost 0 bases, the J end lost 7 bases, and 17 bases lay between the germline ends. The CDR3 region has the DNA TGTGCCAGCAGTTTATCGGGGCAGGGGAGACTAAATACGCAGTATTTT. Its protein product is CASSLSGQGRLNTQYF.

This clone was recorded only once. This chain joins TRBV2 and TRBJ2-5; 10 bases are shared with TRBD1. Germline V gene data show CDR1 as SNHLY and CDR2 as FYNNEI. The CDR3 consists of 15 residues. V lost 6 bases, J lost 5 bases, and 9 bases stayed unmatched. The CDR3 protein is CASRRQGAHGETQYF. CDR3 DNA: TGTGCCAGCAGAAGACAGGGGGCGCATGGGGAGACCCAGTACTTC.

With regard to this clone: In this CDR3 the conserved last residue, phenylalanine or tryptophan, is missing, so a read error is likely. Because the CDR3's place on the DNA is in doubt, the DNA is left out and the CDR3 is given as listed by TCRdb. The CDR3 is CASSEGQGARTL. The chain recombines TRBV6-2 or TRBV6-3 with TRBJ1-1; the table's D call, TRBD1, was not checked against the DNA. Germline lookup yields CDR1 MNHEY and CDR2 SVGEGT. With termini counted, the CDR3 has 12 amino acids.

The rearrangement uses TRBV21-1 and TRBJ2-7; the D call TRBD1 from the table was never checked on the DNA. TRBV21-1 is a pseudogene segment. The CDR3 length is 15 residues. As DNA, the CDR3 is TGTGCCAGCAGCAAAGTAGGGGCATCAACCTACGAGCAGTACTTC. Translation: CASSKVGASTYEQYF.

This clone was counted a few times. V gene TRBV27 combines with J gene TRBJ1-5; D is unclear. Germline assignment: CDR1 MNHEY and CDR2 SMNVEV (reference sequence). The CDR3 extends over 14 amino acids. V was cut by 2 bases and J by 1 base, with 6 bases left in between. CDR3 residues: CASSLIWSNQPQHF. As DNA, the CDR3 is TGTGCCAGCAGTTTAATCTGGAGCAATCAGCCCCAGCATTTT.

This clone was seen just once. This chain joins TRBV3-1 (or the pseudogene TRBV3-2) and TRBJ1-5, with D perhaps TRBD1 (6 bases). V was cut by 3 bases and J by 1 base, with 10 bases left in between. The germline CDR1 and CDR2 sequences are LGHDT and YNNKEL (reference sequence). CDR3 length: 15 amino acids. The CDR3, as DNA: TGTGCCAGCAGCCACAGGGGAGTCAGCAATCAGCCCCAGCATTTT. Encoded protein: CASSHRGVSNQPQHF.

This sequence joins TRBV5-8 and TRBJ2-1; D ambiguous. This CDR3 is built from 13 residues. Between the trimmed V and J ends, which lost 3 bases and 4 bases, there was a span of 8 bases. Germline V gene data show CDR1 as SGHTS and CDR2 as YDEGEE. CDR3 sequence reads: CASSSSSYNEQFF. The CDR3, as DNA: TGTGCCAGCAGCTCTTCTAGTTACAATGAGCAGTTCTTC.

This rearrangement joins TRBV4-1 to TRBJ1-6; a weak D match, TRBD1 (6 bases). Germline CDR1 is MGHRA and CDR2 is YSYEKL. The CDR3 has 16 amino acids. V lost 3 bases and J 9 bases, leaving 18 bases between the germline ends. The CDR3 DNA reads TGCGCCAGCAGCCAGAATCCCGGACAGAGGATTTCACCCCTCCACTTT. Its translation is CASSQNPGQRISPLHF.

V is TRBV19 and J is TRBJ1-1; no reliable D call. Germline lookup yields CDR1 LNHDA and CDR2 SQIVND (reference sequence). This CDR3 is 15 amino acids long. Trimming pared 3 bases from V and 4 bases from J, leaving 15 bases between. CDR3 DNA sequence: TGTGCCAGTAGTATCGGCGGGAGGGTTGGCACTGAAGCTTTCTTT. Encoded protein: CASSIGGRVGTEAFF.

This sequence joins TRBV2 and TRBJ2-7, with 8 bases identical to TRBD1. The CDR3 covers 14 residues. Germline V gene data show CDR1 as SNHLY and CDR2 as FYNNEI. Trimming cost V 8 bases and J 2 bases; bases outside gene matches: 8. The chain's CDR3 is CASVGAGGTYEQYF. As DNA, the CDR3 is TGTGCCAGCGTAGGAGCAGGGGGCACCTACGAGCAGTACTTC.

The chain couples TRBV7-3 to TRBJ2-2; no clear D gene. Germline values: CDR1 SGHTA, CDR2 FQGTGA. The CDR3 totals 13 residues. V lost 1 base, J lost 7 bases, and 7 bases lay in between. The CDR3 region has the DNA TGTGCCAGCAGCTTAAATTGGGGCGGGGAGCTGTTTTTT. Its translation: CASSLNWGGELFF.

The chain recombines TRBV5-1 with TRBJ1-1; D remains unclear. From germline, CDR1 is SGHRS and CDR2 YFSETQ. The CDR3 covers 15 residues. Trimming took 7 bases from V and 3 from J, leaving 19 bases between them. Here the CDR3 DNA reads TGCGCCAGCCACCCTACGTTGGTCGGGGACACTGAAGCTTTCTTT. Protein product: CASHPTLVGDTEAFF.